Each of the 10 T cell receptor beta chains below was sequenced from the same sample in a study of naive and memory T cell subsets. Their specific antigens are unknown. Overall study results and limits: Naive repertoires, especially CD8, held a few larger clonotypes, possibly memory cells re-expressing CD45RA.

The beta constant-region primer was an equimolar mix of two oligonucleotides covering TRBC1 and TRBC2. Nested alpha and beta constant-region primers with the SP2 primer drove four PCR rounds on ligated cDNA. TCRdb ran MiXCR on the UMI-ligation and nested PCR reads and lists one entry per CDR3 protein. The data contain 120,000 to 150,000 distinct CDR3 sequences, about 23% of them singletons. The sample was naive CD4+ T cells from blood. The receptors originated from a human donor in good health.

This chain links TRBV20-1 with TRBJ2-5; TRBD2 agrees at 12 bases. CDR1 is DFQATT and CDR2 is SNEGSKA in the germline V gene (reference sequence). V shed 6 bases, J shed 4 bases, and the junction held 3 bases outside the gene matches. There are 13 residues in the CDR3. The CDR3 here is CSAQTSGRETQYF. In nucleotides, the CDR3 is TGCAGTGCGCAGACTAGCGGGAGAGAGACCCAGTACTTC.

The chain links TRBV12-3 or TRBV12-4 to TRBJ1-1; 7 nucleotides align to TRBD1. The V and J ends lost 2 bases and 13 bases, in that order; junction bases with no gene match: 1. The CDR3 consists of 10 residues. The CDR3 region is CASSLRGLFF. In DNA form, the CDR3 reads TGTGCCAGCAGTTTAAGGGGGCTTTTCTTT.

V gene TRBV12-3 or TRBV12-4 combines with J gene TRBJ1-6; D gene ambiguous. The CDR3 loop spans 14 amino acids. Deletions cut 4 bases from V and 11 bases from J, with 15 bases between. CDR3 nucleotide sequence: TGTGCCAGCAGTTCTCAAGGAACTAGACCACCCCTCCACTTT. This encodes CASSSQGTRPPLHF.

The chain combines TRBV20-1 with TRBJ2-1, with 10 positions matching TRBD2. CDR3 length: 14 residues. CDR1 is DFQATT, CDR2 SNEGSKA, per germline (reference sequence). V was clipped by 5 bases and J by 5 bases; unmatched bases: 6. The CDR3 bases are TGCAGTGCTCCGTTTACTAGCGGGAACAATGAGCAGTTCTTC. Residues: CSAPFTSGNNEQFF.

The table lists this clonotype with many counts. This sequence joins TRBV29-1 and TRBJ2-3; D is possibly TRBD1 or TRBD2 (6 bases each). This CDR3 spans 12 amino acids. CDR1 and CDR2 (germline): SQVTM, ANQGSEA. Trimming took off 7 bases at V and 3 bases at J, with 11 bases between the two ends. The CDR3, as DNA: TGCAGCGCCGGAGGGGGGACAGATACGCAGTATTTT. It codes for CSAGGGTDTQYF.

The V call is TRBV20-1, the J call TRBJ1-1; no reliable D call. The CDR3 is 10 residues long. In germline, CDR1 is DFQATT, CDR2 SNEGSKA (reference sequence). With 2 bases removed from V and 10 bases from J, the gap between germline ends came to 8 bases. The CDR3 bases are TGCAGTGCTAGACAGATCTCAGCTTTCTTT. This codes for CSARQISAFF.

This clonotype was seen only a few times. The rearrangement links TRBV5-1 to TRBJ1-1; D is undetermined. The CDR3 covers 14 residues. CDR1 is SGHRS and CDR2 is YFSETQ in the germline V gene. The V end lost 3 bases, the J end lost 0 bases, and 9 bases lay between the germline ends. CDR3 sequence reads: CASSSRNMNTEAFF. In nucleotides, the CDR3 is TGCGCCAGCAGCTCCAGGAACATGAACACTGAAGCTTTCTTT.

This clonotype has only a few counts. The chain recombines TRBV7-9 with TRBJ2-7; 8 nucleotides agree with TRBD2. Trimming cost V 2 bases and J 5 bases; bases outside gene matches: 5. CDR3 length: 14 residues. The germline CDR1 and CDR2 sequences are SEHNR and FQNEAQ (reference sequence). CDR3 bases: TGTGCCAGCAGCTTAAGCGGGAGAGTCGACGAGCAGTACTTC. This sequence encodes CASSLSGRVDEQYF.

The chain has TRBV10-3 and TRBJ2-3, with 11 bases matching TRBD2. The ends lost 5 bases at V and 5 bases at J; junction bases unmatched: 9. This CDR3 comprises 16 residues. Per germline, CDR1 ENHRY and CDR2 SYGVKD. As DNA, the CDR3 is TGTGCCATCAGTCTACTAGCGGGAGAGCTTGGAGATACGCAGTATTTT. It yields the protein CAISLLAGELGDTQYF.

The chain joins TRBV20-1 to TRBJ2-7, with D possibly TRBD2 on 5 matching bases. Germline CDR1 is DFQATT and CDR2 is SNEGSKA (reference sequence). The CDR3 length is 15 residues. V was clipped by 0 bases and J by 2 bases, with 14 bases between them. The CDR3 loop reads CSARDLEVLPYEQYF. The CDR3 coding sequence is TGCAGTGCTAGAGATTTGGAGGTGCTTCCCTACGAGCAGTACTTC.